The subject of this entry is one T cell receptor (beta chain). What it binds is not known. TCRdb itself ran the 5' RACE reads through MiXCR, one entry per CDR3 protein. The sample lists roughly 600,000 distinct CDR3 sequences, roughly 18% occurring once. This entry is derived from a study of T-cell memory formation after mild COVID-19. Broader study findings: There was a balanced CD4/CD8 profile in clones contracting day 15 to 85, and later expanders leaned CD4+.

Germline assignment: CDR1 SEHNR and CDR2 FQNEAQ (reference sequence). The CDR3 has 17 amino acids. V lost 1 base, J lost 4 bases, and 16 bases lay in between. The chain joins TRBV7-9 to TRBJ2-2, with a possible D match to TRBD2 (6 bases). Sequencing was carried out using PBMCs or a T cell subset sorted from them (not recorded which). This clonotype was obtained from an adult woman who had mild COVID-19 (a few samples of this study predate the infection). Cell type and time point are not known. The chain's CDR3 is CASSLGATGVSTGELFF. CDR3 sequence (DNA): TGTGCCAGCAGCTTAGGAGCGACGGGAGTGAGCACCGGGGAGCTGTTTTTT.